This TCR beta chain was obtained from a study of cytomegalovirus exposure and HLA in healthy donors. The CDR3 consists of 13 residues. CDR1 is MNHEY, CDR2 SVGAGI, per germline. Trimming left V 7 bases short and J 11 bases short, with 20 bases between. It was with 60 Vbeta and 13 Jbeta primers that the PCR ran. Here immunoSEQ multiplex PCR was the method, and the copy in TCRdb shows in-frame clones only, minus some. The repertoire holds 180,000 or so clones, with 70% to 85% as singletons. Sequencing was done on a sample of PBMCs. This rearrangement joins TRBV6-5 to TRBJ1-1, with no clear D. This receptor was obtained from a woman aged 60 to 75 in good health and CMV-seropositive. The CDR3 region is CASKNGPTRWAFF. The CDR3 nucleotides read TGTGCCAGCAAGAACGGTCCTACTAGGTGGGCTTTCTTT.